The 8 T cell receptor beta chains in this list originate from one sample, sequenced in a study of T cells after yellow fever vaccination. TCRdb reprocessed the 5' RACE reads with MiXCR, giving one entry per CDR3 protein. The table shows about 310,000 distinct CDR3 sequences, with around 3.9% occurring only once. The specimen comprised PBMCs, sampled on the day of the yellow fever booster vaccination. The source of these receptors is a man between 18 and 35 years old who received the YFV17D yellow fever vaccine.

At least ten counts were recorded for this clonotype. The CDR3 reads CASSPGQASYEQYV. CDR3 DNA: TGCGCCAGCAGTCCCGGACAGGCTTCCTACGAGCAGTACGTC. This chain connects TRBV5-1 to TRBJ2-7; 7 bases are a match to TRBD1. Germline CDR1 SGHRS, CDR2 YFSETQ. The CDR3 has 14 residues. With V trimmed by 5 bases and J by 1 base, 6 bases remained unmatched.

This clonotype has a count of ten or more. The rearrangement uses TRBV10-3 and TRBJ1-5; D gene ambiguous. V lost 0 bases to trimming and J lost 7 bases, with 13 bases between them. In germline, CDR1 is ENHRY, CDR2 SYGVKD. CDR3 size: 15 residues. The CDR3 loop is CAISESLEGPQPQHF. The CDR3 region has the DNA TGTGCCATCAGTGAGTCGTTGGAGGGCCCCCAGCCCCAGCATTTT.

This clonotype was recorded at least ten times. The V call is TRBV7-9, the J call TRBJ2-5; 13 bases match TRBD2. In germline, CDR1 is SEHNR, CDR2 FQNEAQ (reference sequence). Unmatched junction bases numbered 5, after V lost 5 bases and J lost 5 bases. The CDR3 runs to 15 residues. In DNA form, the CDR3 reads TGTGCCAGCAGCCCCGGGACTAGCGGGATGGAGACCCAGTACTTC. Amino acid sequence: CASSPGTSGMETQYF.

The table lists this clonotype with many counts. The chain is built from TRBV12-3 or TRBV12-4 and TRBJ2-3, with D maybe TRBD2 (5 bases). The germline V and J ends were trimmed by 6 bases and 1 base, with 11 bases remaining between them. This CDR3 is built from 14 residues. The CDR3: CASRTLGGTDTQYF. The DNA of the CDR3 is TGTGCCAGCAGGACCCTCGGGGGCACAGATACGCAGTATTTT.

This clonotype was recorded a few times. V usage is TRBV7-9 and J usage is TRBJ2-4, with 8 bases fitting TRBD1. J lost 5 bases, V lost 4 bases, and 10 bases had no gene match. Germline lookup yields CDR1 SEHNR and CDR2 FQNEAQ (reference sequence). The length of the CDR3 is 16 residues. The CDR3 nucleotides read TGTGCCAGCAGCTCCTACGCGACAGGGGTCCAAAACATTCAGTACTTC. Its translation is CASSSYATGVQNIQYF.

This clonotype was seen more than once but under ten times. The chain combines TRBV7-2 with TRBJ1-4, with no clear D. V was shortened by 2 bases and J by 8 bases, with 12 bases between the two germline ends. CDR3 length: 14 amino acids. Germline V lookup: CDR1 SGHTA, CDR2 FQGNSA. This CDR3 is CASSLNGPAEKLFF. CDR3 DNA sequence: TGTGCCAGCAGCTTAAACGGACCCGCGGAAAAACTGTTTTTT. Using reference TRBV7-2 and TRBJ1-4 for the parts outside the CDR3, the full variable domain is GAGVSQSPSNKVTEKGKDVELRCDPISGHTALYWYRQSLGQGLEFLIYFQGNSAPDKSGLPSDRFSAERTGGSVSTLTIQRTQQEDSAVYLCASSLNGPAEKLFFGSGTQLSVL.

This clonotype came up many times. The rearrangement links TRBV7-7 to TRBJ2-7; TRBD1 might be the D (5 bases). The CDR3 extends over 13 amino acids. The germline V gene encodes CDR1 SSHAT and CDR2 FNYEAQ (reference sequence). The CDR3 protein is CASSLDQGGEQYV. The CDR3 DNA reads TGTGCTAGCAGCTTAGATCAGGGCGGCGAGCAGTACGTC.

This clonotype was counted at least ten times. The genes are TRBV5-6 and TRBJ1-2, with D possibly TRBD1 on 5 matching bases. The germline V and J ends were trimmed by 1 base and 6 bases, with 16 bases remaining between them. From germline, CDR1 is SGHDT and CDR2 YYEEEE. This CDR3 is 15 amino acids long. The CDR3 bases are TGTGCCAGCAGCTTGAGGGGAGGGGCCAGAAATGGCTACACCTTC. Translation gives CASSLRGGARNGYTF.